A selection of T cell receptor beta chains follows, all from one sample in a study of blood T cell repertoires in COVID-19. Produced via immunoSEQ multiplex PCR; TCRdb's table is partial and in-frame only. The profile covers 75,000 to 90,000 clones, with more than 75% appearing a single time and around 4.5% taken by the ten largest. Material for sequencing was peripheral blood. The source is a man in his fifties or sixties with active or convalescent COVID-19. The CDR3 runs from the conserved cysteine through the conserved F or W. D genes are given only for firm matches. The size entry is marked missing in some rows and otherwise reads once, few, many or a size class.

j_gene: TRBJ2-2; v_gene: TRBV6-5; len: 13; abundance: once; d_gene: -; CDR3nt: TGTGCCAGCACAGGCGAGAACACCGGGGAGCTGTTTTTT; CDR3aa: CASTGENTGELFF
j_gene: TRBJ2-3; v_gene: TRBV10-2; len: 16; abundance: -; d_gene: TRBD2; CDR3nt: TGCGCCAGCATTTTTAACGGGGGGAGGGGCACAGATACGCAGTATTTT; CDR3aa: CASIFNGGRGTDTQYF
j_gene: TRBJ1-5; v_gene: TRBV19; len: 13; abundance: -; d_gene: -; CDR3nt: TGTGCCAGTAGTGAAGGGTCGGGGCAGCCCCAGCATTTT; CDR3aa: CASSEGSGQPQHF
j_gene: TRBJ1-2; v_gene: TRBV28; len: 14; abundance: -; d_gene: -; CDR3nt: TGTGCCAGCAGTTTAGGGACTGCTAACTATGGCTACACCTTC; CDR3aa: CASSLGTANYGYTF
j_gene: TRBJ1-1; v_gene: TRBV19; len: 16; abundance: few; d_gene: TRBD1; CDR3nt: TGTGCCAGTAGCAGGACAGGGGACAAAGGGAGCACTGAAGCTTTCTTT; CDR3aa: CASSRTGDKGSTEAFF
j_gene: TRBJ2-2; v_gene: TRBV5-4; len: 14; abundance: -; d_gene: TRBD1; CDR3nt: TGTGCCAGCAGCATACAGGGGTCAGGCGGGGAGCTGTTTTTT; CDR3aa: CASSIQGSGGELFF
j_gene: TRBJ2-5; v_gene: TRBV15; len: 16; abundance: -; d_gene: TRBD2; CDR3nt: TGTGCCACCAGCAGAGATCGAGCGGGGGCCCAAGAGACCCAGTACTTC; CDR3aa: CATSRDRAGAQETQYF
j_gene: TRBJ2-6; v_gene: TRBV7-2; len: 18; abundance: -; d_gene: TRBD1; CDR3nt: TGTGCCAGCAGCCTCGGGACAGGAATTCCCTCTGGGGCCAACGTCCTGACTTTC; CDR3aa: CASSLGTGIPSGANVLTF
j_gene: TRBJ2-5; v_gene: TRBV5-1; len: 16; abundance: -; d_gene: TRBD2; CDR3nt: TGCGCCAGCAGCTTGTCGACTAGCGGGGTGCAAGAGACCCAGTACTTC; CDR3aa: CASSLSTSGVQETQYF
j_gene: TRBJ2-2; v_gene: TRBV12-3/TRBV12-4; len: 13; abundance: once; d_gene: -; CDR3nt: TGTGCCAGCAGTTTTACAGGGACGGCGGAGCTGTTTTTT; CDR3aa: CASSFTGTAELFF
j_gene: TRBJ2-5; v_gene: TRBV19; len: 15; abundance: -; d_gene: TRBD1; CDR3nt: TGTGCCAGTAGTTCTGACAGGGGGCAGACCCGGACCCAGTACTTC; CDR3aa: CASSSDRGQTRTQYF
j_gene: TRBJ1-2; v_gene: TRBV29-1; len: 12; abundance: -; d_gene: -; CDR3nt: TGCAGCGTTGACAGGCAGGCGGGAGGCTACACCTTC; CDR3aa: CSVDRQAGGYTF
j_gene: TRBJ2-7; v_gene: TRBV10-3; len: 13; abundance: -; d_gene: TRBD1; CDR3nt: TGTGCCATCAAAGGGACAGGGACCTACGAGCAGTACTTC; CDR3aa: CAIKGTGTYEQYF
j_gene: TRBJ2-1; v_gene: TRBV12-5; len: 15; abundance: -; d_gene: TRBD1; CDR3nt: TGTGCTAGTGGTTGGTACAGGGGCTCCTACAATGAGCAGTTCTTC; CDR3aa: CASGWYRGSYNEQFF
j_gene: TRBJ1-1; v_gene: TRBV6-1; len: 16; abundance: -; d_gene: -; CDR3nt: TGTGCCAGCAGTGAAGAGTCGGGACACCTGAACACTGAAGCTTTCTTT; CDR3aa: CASSEESGHLNTEAFF
j_gene: TRBJ1-4; v_gene: TRBV6-4; len: 14; abundance: few; d_gene: -; CDR3nt: TGTGCCAGCAGTGAGCAGGGCCAAGGAGAAAAACTGTTTTTT; CDR3aa: CASSEQGQGEKLFF
j_gene: TRBJ2-2; v_gene: TRBV7-2; len: 15; abundance: -; d_gene: -; CDR3nt: TGTGCCAGCAGCTTAGACAGGGCATCGGGCGGGGAGCTGTTTTTT; CDR3aa: CASSLDRASGGELFF
j_gene: TRBJ1-1; v_gene: TRBV11-3; len: 13; abundance: -; d_gene: -; CDR3nt: TGTGCCAGCAGCGAGGGAGGGGAAACTGAAGCTTTCTTT; CDR3aa: CASSEGGETEAFF